This paragraph covers one T cell receptor beta chain sequence. This clonotype was detected a few times. Its specific antigen is unknown. No base quality information exists; no much larger clone differs at one position. TCR beta CDR3 regions were amplified from RNA transcripts for repertoire sequencing. The first round of RT-PCR was done with HTBI primers and the Qiagen OneStep RT-PCR kit, and was followed by a second round of multiplex PCR, then size selection and purification. The libraries underwent paired-end sequencing with 100 bp reads on an Illumina HiSeq2000. Processing in the source paper ran as follows. SOAPnuke was used to process the reads, throwing out any read that had adapters, had uncalled bases, had a mean Phred below 15, or lacked an exact constant-primer or identifier match. High-quality paired reads were merged with COPE v1.2.5. Unique nucleotide sequences were defined as clonotypes and aligned to IMGT TRB V, D and J references using MiTCR v1.1. The analysis was limited to V-J combinations with a frequency above 0.0001, which together covered just over 98% of the repertoires. For each V-J combination, a TCR clonal expansion and chaos score was defined as F50 clonal expansion divided by the chaos observed in the TCRdist matrix. Features were reduced by Welch's t-statistics and random forest to approximately 13 V-J combinations, which fed a naive Bayes classifier. Thyroid-blood repertoire similarity was quantified with the Morisita-Horn index. TCRdb ran its own pipeline on the public reads, namely fastp trimming at Q25 and MiXCR clone calling, and kept in-frame beta chains. Every distinct CDR3 protein forms one entry, paired with its most common genes and DNA. TCRdb, not the authors, supplied the V and J calls. A total of some 390,000 distinct CDR3 sequences appear in this sample, about 18% of them only once. The top ten constitute roughly 1.6% of the sample.

The ophthalmopathy patients had moderately to severely active disease, with a Clinical Activity Score of 3 or higher, a NOSPECS grade of 4 or higher, and a disease duration of less than 3 months. Patients were excluded if they had other autoimmune diseases, uncontrolled infections, pregnancy or lactation. Clinical symptoms, serum thyroxine, TRAb, thyroid ultrasound and orbital computed tomography were used for diagnosis. Using Ficoll-Paque density gradient centrifugation, PBMCs were isolated from about 9.4 ml of fresh peripheral blood. Trizol reagent was used to extract the total RNA, and its quality was then checked on an Agilent 2100 Bioanalyzer. The data stem from a study of Graves' ophthalmopathy and Graves' hyperthyroidism (dated by TCRdb to the late 2010s). Background on the whole study: Peripheral blood was collected at initial diagnosis, prior to any treatment. For independent validation, a separate cohort was made up of about 18 hyperthyroidism patients plus 17 patients who later progressed from hyperthyroidism to ophthalmopathy. The 100 or so discovery patients were divided at random into training and test sets in a 7:3 ratio. To tell Graves' ophthalmopathy apart from Graves' hyperthyroidism, and to predict which patients would progress to ophthalmopathy, the study relied on TCR beta repertoire signatures. To explore V-J signatures that separate ophthalmopathy from hyperthyroidism, a discovery set of approximately 100 patients was enrolled, consisting of approximately 44 with ophthalmopathy and roughly 57 with stable hyperthyroidism. Once sampling was done, hyperthyroidism patients were given methimazole at a starting dose of 30 mg daily, while ophthalmopathy patients were given high-dose intravenous methylprednisolone. T-cell repertoires of thyroid tissue and blood were compared in about 6 hyperthyroidism patients. In total, some 140 blood samples were TCR-sequenced: some 40 ophthalmopathy, some 75 hyperthyroidism and some 17 hyperthyroidism-to-ophthalmopathy patients.

Study-level results and caveats: Most expanded thyroid clonotypes with frequency above 0.001 were also detected in blood, suggesting blood repertoires may reflect the thyroid immune response. The 13-signature model separated ophthalmopathy from stable hyperthyroidism with approximately 85% sensitivity and 81% to 82% specificity in cross-validation, and 80%/75% in the test set. In validation, the model predicted ophthalmopathy progression with about 71% sensitivity and 72.22% specificity; fewer than 15 predicted patients were CT-confirmed with GO in a median of 6.5 months. Sample size was not predetermined statistically, and investigators were not blinded to group allocation.

CDR1 and CDR2 were assigned from the germline V gene (reference sequence) as SEHNR and FQNEAQ. From cysteine to phenylalanine, the CDR3 is 15 amino acids long. Only the CDR3 portion is preserved as DNA: 45 bases, with reading frame beginning at the first base. V has 2 bases trimmed and J has 6 bases trimmed; junction bases matching no gene number 6. The clonotype originates from a woman between 18 and 29 years old with Graves' ophthalmopathy. Donor details come from another sample of the same person, matched by shared clones. The rearrangement combines TRBV7-9 with TRBJ2-2; the junction holds 7 bases that match TRBD1. What was sequenced was peripheral blood. This receptor has the CDR3 CASSLTWTGPGELFF. The sequenced DNA is TGTGCCAGCAGCTTAACGTGGACAGGTCCCGGGGAGCTGTTTTTT.